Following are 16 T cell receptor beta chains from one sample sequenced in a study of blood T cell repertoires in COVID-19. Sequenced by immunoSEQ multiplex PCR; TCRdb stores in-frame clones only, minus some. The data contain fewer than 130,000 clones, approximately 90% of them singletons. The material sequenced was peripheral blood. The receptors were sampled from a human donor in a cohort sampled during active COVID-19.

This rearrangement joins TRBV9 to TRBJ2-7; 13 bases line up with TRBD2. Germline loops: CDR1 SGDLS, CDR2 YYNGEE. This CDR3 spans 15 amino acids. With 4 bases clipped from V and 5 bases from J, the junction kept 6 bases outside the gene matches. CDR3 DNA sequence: TGTGCCAGCAGCTCAACTAGCGGGGGGGCTAACGAGCAGTACTTC. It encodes CASSSTSGGANEQYF.

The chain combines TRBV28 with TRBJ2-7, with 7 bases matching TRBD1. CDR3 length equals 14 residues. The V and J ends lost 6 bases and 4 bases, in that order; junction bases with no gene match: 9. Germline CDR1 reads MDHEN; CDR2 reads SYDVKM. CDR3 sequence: CASREGADQYEQYF. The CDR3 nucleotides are TGTGCCAGCAGAGAGGGGGCGGACCAATACGAGCAGTACTTC.

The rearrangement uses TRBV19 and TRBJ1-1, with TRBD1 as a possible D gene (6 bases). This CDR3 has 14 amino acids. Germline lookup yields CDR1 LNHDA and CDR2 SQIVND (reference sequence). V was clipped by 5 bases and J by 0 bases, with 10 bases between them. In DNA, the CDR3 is TGTGCCAGTAGTCTAACAGGGTTGAACACTGAAGCTTTCTTT. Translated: CASSLTGLNTEAFF.

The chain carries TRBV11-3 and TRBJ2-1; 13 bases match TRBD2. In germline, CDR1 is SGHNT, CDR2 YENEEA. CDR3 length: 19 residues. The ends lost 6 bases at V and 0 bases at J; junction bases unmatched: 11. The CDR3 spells CASRSPGLAGISSYNEQFF. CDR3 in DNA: TGTGCCAGCAGATCTCCGGGACTAGCGGGGATCAGCTCCTACAATGAGCAGTTCTTC. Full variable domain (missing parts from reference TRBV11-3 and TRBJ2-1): EAGVVQSPRYKIIEKKQPVAFWCNPISGHNTLYWYLQNLGQGPELLIRYENEEAVDDSQLPKDRFSAERLKGVDSTLKIQPAELGDSAVYLCASRSPGLAGISSYNEQFFGPGTRLTVL.

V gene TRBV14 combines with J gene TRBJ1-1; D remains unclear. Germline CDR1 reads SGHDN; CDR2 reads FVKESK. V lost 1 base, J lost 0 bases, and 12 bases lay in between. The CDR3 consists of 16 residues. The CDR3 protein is CASSQGVGLMNTEAFF. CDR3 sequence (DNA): TGTGCCAGCAGCCAAGGTGTTGGACTAATGAACACTGAAGCTTTCTTT.

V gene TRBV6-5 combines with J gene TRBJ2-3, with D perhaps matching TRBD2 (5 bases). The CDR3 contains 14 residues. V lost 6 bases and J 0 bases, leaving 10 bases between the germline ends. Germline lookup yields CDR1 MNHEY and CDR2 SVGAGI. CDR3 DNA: TGTGCCAGCAGAGCGCGGAGGAGCACAGATACGCAGTATTTT. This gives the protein CASRARRSTDTQYF.

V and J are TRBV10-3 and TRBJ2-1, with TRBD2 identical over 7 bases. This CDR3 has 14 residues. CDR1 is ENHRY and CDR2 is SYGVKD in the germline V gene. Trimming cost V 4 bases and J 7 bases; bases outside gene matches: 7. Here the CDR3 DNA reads TGTGCCATCAGTGGTCGGGGAGGGCTAAATGAGCAGTTCTTC. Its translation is CAISGRGGLNEQFF.

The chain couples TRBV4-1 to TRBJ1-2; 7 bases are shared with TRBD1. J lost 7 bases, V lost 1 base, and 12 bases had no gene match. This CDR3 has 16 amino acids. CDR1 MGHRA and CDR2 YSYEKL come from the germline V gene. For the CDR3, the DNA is TGCGCCAGCAGCCAAGTGGGGCGGGACAGATCCCTTGGCTACACCTTC. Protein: CASSQVGRDRSLGYTF.

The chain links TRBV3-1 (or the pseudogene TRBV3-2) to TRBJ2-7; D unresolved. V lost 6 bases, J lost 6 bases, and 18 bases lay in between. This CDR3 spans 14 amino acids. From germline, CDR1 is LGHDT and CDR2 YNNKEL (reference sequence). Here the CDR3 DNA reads TGTGCCAGCAGTCACATAACCTTAGCCGGCGAGCAGTACTTC. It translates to CASSHITLAGEQYF.

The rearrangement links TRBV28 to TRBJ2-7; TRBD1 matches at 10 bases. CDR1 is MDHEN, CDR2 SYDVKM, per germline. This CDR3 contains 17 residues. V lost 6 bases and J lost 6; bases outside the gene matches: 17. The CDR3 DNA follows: TGTGCCAGCAGCCCTGGGACAGGGGCCAACCGCCTTGGCGAGCAGTACTTC. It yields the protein CASSPGTGANRLGEQYF.

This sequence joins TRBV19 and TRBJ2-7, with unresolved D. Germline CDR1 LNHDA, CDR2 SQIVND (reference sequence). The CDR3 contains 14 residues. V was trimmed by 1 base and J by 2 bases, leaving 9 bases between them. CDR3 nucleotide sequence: TGTGCCAGTAGTATAGGACTGCCAGCCTACGAGCAGTACTTC. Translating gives CASSIGLPAYEQYF.

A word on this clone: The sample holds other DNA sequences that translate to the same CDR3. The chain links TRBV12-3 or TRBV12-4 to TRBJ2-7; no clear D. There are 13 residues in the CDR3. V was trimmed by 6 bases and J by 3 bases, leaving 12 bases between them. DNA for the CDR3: TGTGCCAGCAGCCTCACTAATAGCTACGAGCAGTACTTC. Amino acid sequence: CASSLTNSYEQYF.

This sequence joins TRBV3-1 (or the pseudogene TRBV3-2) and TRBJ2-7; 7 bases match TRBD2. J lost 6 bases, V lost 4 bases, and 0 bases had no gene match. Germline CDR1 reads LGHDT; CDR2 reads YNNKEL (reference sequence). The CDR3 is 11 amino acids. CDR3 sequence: CASSRGGEQYF. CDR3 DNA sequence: TGTGCCAGCAGCCGGGGGGGCGAGCAGTACTTC.

This CDR3 reads CASSEREINQPQHF. Here the CDR3 DNA reads TGTGCCAGCAGTGAGCGGGAAATTAATCAGCCCCAGCATTTT. This chain links TRBV25-1 with TRBJ1-5; no definite D call. The CDR3 totals 14 residues. Germline values: CDR1 MGHDK, CDR2 SYGVNS. V was pared by 3 bases and J by 4 bases, with 10 bases between.

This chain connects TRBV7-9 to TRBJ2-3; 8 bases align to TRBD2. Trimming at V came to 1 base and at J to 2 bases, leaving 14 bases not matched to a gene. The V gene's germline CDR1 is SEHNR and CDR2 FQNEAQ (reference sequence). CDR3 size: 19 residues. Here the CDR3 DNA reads TGTGCCAGCAGCTTAGGGATCTACCCAGGACTAGCTTTCACAGATACGCAGTATTTT. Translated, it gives CASSLGIYPGLAFTDTQYF.

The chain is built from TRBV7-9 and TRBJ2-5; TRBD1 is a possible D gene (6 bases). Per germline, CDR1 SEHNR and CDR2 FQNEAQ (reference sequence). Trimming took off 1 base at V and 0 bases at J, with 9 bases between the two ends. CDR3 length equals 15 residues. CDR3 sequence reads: CASSLGQDYQETQYF. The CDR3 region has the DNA TGTGCCAGCAGCTTAGGACAGGATTACCAAGAGACCCAGTACTTC.